Reported below is one T cell receptor beta chain. Per germline, CDR1 SGHDT and CDR2 YYEEEE. V lost 2 bases, J lost 4 bases, and 9 bases lay in between. CDR3 length: 14 amino acids. These data are taken from a study of STAT5B mutations in CD4+ large granular lymphocyte leukemia. Clones were read by immunoSEQ multiplex PCR, and TCRdb kept only the in-frame ones, dropping some. In the table there are about 9,600 clones, around 83% of which are singletons. Depending on availability, patient cells were bead-separated fractions or unselected PBMC. The sample consisted of PBMCs. This TCR came from a man aged 55 to 69 with CD4+ T-cell large granular lymphocyte leukemia. The V and J genes are TRBV5-6 and TRBJ1-4; weak D call: TRBD1 (5 bases). CDR3 DNA: TGTGCCAGCAGCTTCGAGGGACTTAATGAAAAACTGTTTTTT. Translation: CASSFEGLNEKLFF.